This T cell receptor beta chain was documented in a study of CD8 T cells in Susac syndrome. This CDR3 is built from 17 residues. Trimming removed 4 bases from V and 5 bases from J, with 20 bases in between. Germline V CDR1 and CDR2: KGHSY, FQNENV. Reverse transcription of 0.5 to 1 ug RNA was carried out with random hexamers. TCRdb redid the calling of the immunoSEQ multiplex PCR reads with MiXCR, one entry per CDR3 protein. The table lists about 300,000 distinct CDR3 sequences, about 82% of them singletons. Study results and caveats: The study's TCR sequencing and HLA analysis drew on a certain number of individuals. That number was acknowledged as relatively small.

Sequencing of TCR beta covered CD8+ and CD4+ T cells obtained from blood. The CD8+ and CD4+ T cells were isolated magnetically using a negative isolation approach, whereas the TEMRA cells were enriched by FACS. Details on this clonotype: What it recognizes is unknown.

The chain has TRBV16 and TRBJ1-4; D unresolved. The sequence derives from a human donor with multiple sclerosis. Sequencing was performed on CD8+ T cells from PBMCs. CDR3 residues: CASSPTLRSRSNEKLFF. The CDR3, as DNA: TGTGCCAGCAGCCCGACACTTCGTAGCAGGTCAAATGAAAAACTGTTTTTT.